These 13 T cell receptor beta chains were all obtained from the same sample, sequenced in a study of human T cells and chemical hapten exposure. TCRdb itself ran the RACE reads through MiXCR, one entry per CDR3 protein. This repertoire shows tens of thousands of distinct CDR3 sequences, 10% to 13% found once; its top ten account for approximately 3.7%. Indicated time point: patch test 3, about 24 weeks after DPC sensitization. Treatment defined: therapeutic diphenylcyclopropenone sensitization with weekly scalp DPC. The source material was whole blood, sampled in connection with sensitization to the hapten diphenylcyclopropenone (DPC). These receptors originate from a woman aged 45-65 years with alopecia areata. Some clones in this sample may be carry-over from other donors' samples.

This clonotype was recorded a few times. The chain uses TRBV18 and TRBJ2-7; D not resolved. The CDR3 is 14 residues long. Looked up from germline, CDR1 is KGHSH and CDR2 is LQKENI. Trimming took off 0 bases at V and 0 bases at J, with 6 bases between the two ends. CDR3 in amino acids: CASSPPESSYEQYF. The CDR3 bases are TGTGCCAGCTCACCACCGGAATCCTCCTACGAGCAGTACTTC.

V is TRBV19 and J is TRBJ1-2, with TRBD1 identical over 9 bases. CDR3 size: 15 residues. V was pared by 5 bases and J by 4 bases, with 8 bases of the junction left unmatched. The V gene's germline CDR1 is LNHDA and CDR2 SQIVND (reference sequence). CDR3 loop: CASSFGTGQFYGYTF. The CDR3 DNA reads TGTGCCAGTAGTTTCGGGACAGGGCAATTCTATGGCTACACCTTC.

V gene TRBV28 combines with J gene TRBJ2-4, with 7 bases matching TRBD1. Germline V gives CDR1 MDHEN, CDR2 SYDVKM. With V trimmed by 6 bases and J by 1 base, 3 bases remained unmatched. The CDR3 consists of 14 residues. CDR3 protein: CASSLTGAKNIQYF. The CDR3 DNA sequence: TGTGCCAGCAGCCTGACAGGGGCCAAAAACATTCAGTACTTC.

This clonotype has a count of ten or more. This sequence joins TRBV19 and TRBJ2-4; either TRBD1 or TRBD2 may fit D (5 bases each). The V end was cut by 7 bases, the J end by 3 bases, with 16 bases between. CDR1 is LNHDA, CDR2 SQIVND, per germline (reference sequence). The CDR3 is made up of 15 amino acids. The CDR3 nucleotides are TGTGCCAGTACCTCAAACGGGGCTAACAAAAACATTCAGTACTTC. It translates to CASTSNGANKNIQYF.

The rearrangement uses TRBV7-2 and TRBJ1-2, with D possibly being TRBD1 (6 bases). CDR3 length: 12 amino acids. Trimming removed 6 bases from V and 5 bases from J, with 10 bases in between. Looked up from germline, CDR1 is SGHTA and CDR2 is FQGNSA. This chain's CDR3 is CASRNGQYGYTF. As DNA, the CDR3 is TGTGCCAGCAGGAATGGACAGTATGGCTACACCTTC.

The CDR3 DNA is TGCAGCGTTACTCCCGGCGCGGCCCAAGAGACCCAGTACTTC. Amino acid sequence: CSVTPGAAQETQYF. The V call is TRBV29-1, the J call TRBJ2-5; D is undetermined. The germline V gene has CDR1 SQVTM and CDR2 ANQGSEA. The CDR3 has 14 residues. Between the trimmed V and J ends, which lost 5 bases and 1 base, there was a span of 14 bases. The variable domain in full, with the rest retrieved from reference TRBV29-1 and TRBJ2-5, is SAVISQKPSRDICQRGTSLTIQCQVDSQVTMMFWYRQQPGQSLTLIATANQGSEATYESGFVIDKFPISRPNLTFSTLTVSNMSPEDSSIYLCSVTPGAAQETQYFGPGTRLLVL.

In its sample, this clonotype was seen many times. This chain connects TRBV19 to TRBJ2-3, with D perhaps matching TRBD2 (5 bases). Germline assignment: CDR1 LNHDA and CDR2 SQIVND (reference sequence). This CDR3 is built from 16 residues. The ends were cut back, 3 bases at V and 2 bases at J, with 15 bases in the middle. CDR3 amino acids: CASSMRAEVSTDTQYF. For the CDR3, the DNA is TGTGCCAGTAGTATGCGGGCAGAGGTGTCCACAGATACGCAGTATTTT. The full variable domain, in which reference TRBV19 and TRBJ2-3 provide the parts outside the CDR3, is DGGITQSPKYLFRKEGQNVTLSCEQNLNHDAMYWYRQDPGQGLRLIYYSQIVNDFQKGDIAEGYSVSREKKESFPLTVTSAQKNPTAFYLCASSMRAEVSTDTQYFGPGTRLTVL.

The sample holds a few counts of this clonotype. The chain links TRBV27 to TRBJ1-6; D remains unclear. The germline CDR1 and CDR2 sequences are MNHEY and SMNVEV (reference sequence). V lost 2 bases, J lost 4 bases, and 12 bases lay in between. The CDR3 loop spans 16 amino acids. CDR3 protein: CASSLTPVGYNSPLHF. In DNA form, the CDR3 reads TGTGCCAGCAGTTTAACCCCAGTTGGATATAATTCACCCCTCCACTTT.

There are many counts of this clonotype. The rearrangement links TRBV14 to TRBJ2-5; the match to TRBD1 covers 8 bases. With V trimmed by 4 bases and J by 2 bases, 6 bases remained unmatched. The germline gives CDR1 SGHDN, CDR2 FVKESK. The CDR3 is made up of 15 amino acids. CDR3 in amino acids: CASSPDRAGQETQYF. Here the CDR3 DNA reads TGTGCCAGCAGCCCGGACAGGGCTGGGCAAGAGACCCAGTACTTC.

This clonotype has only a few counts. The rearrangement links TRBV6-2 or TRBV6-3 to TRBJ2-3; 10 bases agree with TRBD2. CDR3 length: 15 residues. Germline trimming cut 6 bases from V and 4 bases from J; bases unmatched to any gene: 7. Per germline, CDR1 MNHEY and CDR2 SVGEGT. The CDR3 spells CASSRVAGGADTQYF. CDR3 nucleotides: TGTGCCAGCAGCCGCGTAGCGGGAGGAGCAGATACGCAGTATTTT.

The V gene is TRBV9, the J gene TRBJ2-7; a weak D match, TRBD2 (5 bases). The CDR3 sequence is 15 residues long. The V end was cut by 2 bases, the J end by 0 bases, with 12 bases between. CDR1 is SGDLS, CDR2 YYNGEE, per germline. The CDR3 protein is CASSVGASSSYEQYF. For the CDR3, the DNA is TGTGCCAGCAGCGTGGGCGCTAGCAGCTCCTACGAGCAGTACTTC. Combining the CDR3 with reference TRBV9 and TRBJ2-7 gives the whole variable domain DSGVTQTPKHLITATGQRVTLRCSPRSGDLSVYWYQQSLDQGLQFLIQYYNGEERAKGNILERFSAQQFPDLHSELNLSSLELGDSALYFCASSVGASSSYEQYFGPGTRLTVT.

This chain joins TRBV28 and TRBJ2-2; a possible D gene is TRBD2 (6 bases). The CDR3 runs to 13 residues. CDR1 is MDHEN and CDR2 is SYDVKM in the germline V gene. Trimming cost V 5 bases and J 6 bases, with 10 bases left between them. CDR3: CASSLLAPGELFF. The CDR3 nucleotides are TGTGCCAGCAGTCTGCTAGCGCCCGGGGAGCTGTTTTTT.

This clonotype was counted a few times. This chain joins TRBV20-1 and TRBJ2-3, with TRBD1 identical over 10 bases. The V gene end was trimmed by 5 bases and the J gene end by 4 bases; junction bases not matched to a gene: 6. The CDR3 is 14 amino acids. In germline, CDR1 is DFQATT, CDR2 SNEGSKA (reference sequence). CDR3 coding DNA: TGCAGTGCTGGGGGACAGGGGAACGCAGATACGCAGTATTTT. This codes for CSAGGQGNADTQYF.